A single sample gave rise to the 19 T cell receptor beta chains below, sequenced in a study of blood T cell repertoires in COVID-19. Data came from immunoSEQ multiplex PCR; TCRdb stores just in-frame clones and leaves some out. The sample consists of 200,000 to 250,000 clones, around 84% of them appearing once. The specimen was peripheral blood. These receptors all come from a woman over 75 with active or convalescent COVID-19.

The genes are TRBV5-1 and TRBJ1-1, with D maybe TRBD1 (6 bases). This CDR3 is built from 14 residues. Germline values: CDR1 SGHRS, CDR2 YFSETQ. Trimming cost V 4 bases and J 1 base, with 11 bases left between them. CDR3 sequence (DNA): TGCGCCAGCAGCGTGATGACAGGGAACACTGAAGCTTTCTTT. Translated: CASSVMTGNTEAFF.

The chain has TRBV23-1 and TRBJ1-6, with D unclear. TRBV23-1 is flagged as an ORF with uncertain function. V was clipped by 3 bases and J by 8 bases, with 11 bases between them. The CDR3 extends over 14 amino acids. The CDR3 protein is CASSHPFYDSPLHF. The CDR3 DNA follows: TGCGCCAGCAGTCACCCCTTTTATGATTCACCCCTCCACTTT.

This sequence joins TRBV2 and TRBJ1-4; D possibly corresponds to TRBD1 (6 bases). Deletions cut 6 bases from V and 4 bases from J, with 15 bases between. Germline-derived CDR1 and CDR2 are SNHLY and FYNNEI. The CDR3 is made up of 15 amino acids. CDR3 bases: TGTGCCAGCAGGGTCGGGGGGCGCAGTAATGAAAAACTGTTTTTT. This codes for CASRVGGRSNEKLFF.

The chain is built from TRBV7-2 and TRBJ2-3, with TRBD2 identical over 9 bases. This CDR3 has 17 amino acids. V shed 2 bases, J shed 5 bases, and the junction held 11 bases outside the gene matches. Germline loops: CDR1 SGHTA, CDR2 FQGNSA. The CDR3 nucleotides read TGTGCCAGCAGCTTAACTTCTGGCGGGGGGGCGGTAGATACGCAGTATTTT. Its protein product is CASSLTSGGGAVDTQYF. Supplemented by reference TRBV7-2 and TRBJ2-3, the full variable domain reads GAGVSQSPSNKVTEKGKDVELRCDPISGHTALYWYRQSLGQGLEFLIYFQGNSAPDKSGLPSDRFSAERTGGSVSTLTIQRTQQEDSAVYLCASSLTSGGGAVDTQYFGPGTRLTVL.

V and J are TRBV5-1 and TRBJ2-3; 7 bases match TRBD1. In germline, CDR1 is SGHRS, CDR2 YFSETQ. Trimming at V came to 0 bases and at J to 3 bases, leaving 4 bases not matched to a gene. This CDR3 region has 15 residues. The CDR3 DNA is TGCGCCAGCAGCTTGGCCACAGGGGTAACAGATACGCAGTATTTT. It specifies CASSLATGVTDTQYF.

The CDR3, as DNA: TGTGCCAGCAGTTCCCCTCTCGGGACTAGCGGACTCGAGCAGTACTTC. Translated, it gives CASSSPLGTSGLEQYF. V usage is TRBV6-2 or TRBV6-3 and J usage is TRBJ2-7; TRBD2 matches at 11 bases. The germline gives CDR1 MNHEY, CDR2 SVGEGT. This CDR3 region has 16 residues. J gave up 6 bases and V 4 bases, and 11 bases lay outside the gene matches.

The chain links TRBV2 to TRBJ2-7; D remains ambiguous. This CDR3 is built from 13 residues. The V and J ends lost 3 bases and 2 bases respectively, with 8 bases between them. From germline, CDR1 is SNHLY and CDR2 FYNNEI. The chain's CDR3 is CASSEPVTYEQYF. In DNA, the CDR3 is TGTGCCAGCAGTGAGCCGGTAACCTACGAGCAGTACTTC.

The rearrangement uses TRBV6-5 and TRBJ2-1, with a weak D call TRBD1 (5 bases). The CDR3 totals 13 residues. From germline, CDR1 is MNHEY and CDR2 SVGAGI. The V and J ends lost 9 bases and 5 bases respectively, with 14 bases between them. The CDR3 DNA reads as TGTGCCAGTTCCAGGGTAATCCACAATGAGCAGTTCTTC. Its translation is CASSRVIHNEQFF.

The chain links TRBV6-5 to TRBJ2-7; 7 positions agree with TRBD1. Germline CDR1 reads MNHEY; CDR2 reads SVGAGI. The CDR3 is 14 residues long. With 8 bases clipped from V and 0 bases from J, the junction kept 7 bases outside the gene matches. The DNA of the CDR3 is TGTGCCAGCCTTGGACAGGAGAGCTCCTACGAGCAGTACTTC. Protein product: CASLGQESSYEQYF.

This clone was seen a few times. The rearrangement links TRBV27 to TRBJ2-2; 8 nucleotides line up with TRBD1. V shed 1 base, J shed 2 bases, and the junction held 12 bases outside the gene matches. Germline assignment: CDR1 MNHEY and CDR2 SMNVEV (reference sequence). The CDR3 runs 19 residues. The CDR3 loop is CASSLFSSGTGENTGELFF. For the CDR3, the DNA is TGTGCCAGCAGTTTATTTTCCTCCGGGACAGGAGAAAACACCGGGGAGCTGTTTTTT.

The chain is built from TRBV6-5 and TRBJ2-7, with 10 bases matching TRBD1. Germline-derived CDR1 and CDR2 are MNHEY and SVGAGI. The CDR3 is made up of 16 amino acids. Trimming removed 0 bases from V and 1 base from J; junction bases left unmatched: 3. CDR3 in DNA: TGTGCCAGCAGTTACTCACCGGGACAGGGGTCCTACGAGCAGTACTTC. Translation gives CASSYSPGQGSYEQYF.

The chain is built from TRBV7-8 and TRBJ2-7; D may be TRBD2 (5 bases). V was shortened by 5 bases and J by 3 bases, with 11 bases between the two germline ends. Germline V CDR1 and CDR2: SGHVS, FQNEAQ. The CDR3 is 13 amino acids. CDR3 nucleotides: TGTGCCAGCAGCCTCACGAGGGACTACGAGCAGTACTTC. This translates into CASSLTRDYEQYF.

This clone was detected a few times. This chain connects TRBV25-1 to TRBJ1-4; 8 nucleotides line up with TRBD1. Germline V gene lookup returns CDR1 MGHDK and CDR2 SYGVNS. The CDR3 spans 14 residues. The V gene end was trimmed by 4 bases and the J gene end by 6 bases; junction bases not matched to a gene: 4. The CDR3 region has the DNA TGTGCCAGCAGTGCCGGACAGGGCTATGAAAAACTGTTTTTT. Protein product: CASSAGQGYEKLFF. The full variable domain, its missing parts supplied by reference TRBV25-1 and TRBJ1-4, is EADIYQTPRYLVIGTGKKITLECSQTMGHDKMYWYQQDPGMELHLIHYSYGVNSTEKGDLSSESTVSRIRTEHFPLTLESARPSHTSQYLCASSAGQGYEKLFFGSGTQLSVL.

The chain combines TRBV5-1 with TRBJ2-7; 9 bases are shared with TRBD2. Germline CDR1 reads SGHRS; CDR2 reads YFSETQ. CDR3 length: 15 residues. V lost 0 bases to trimming and J lost 3 bases; unmatched junction nucleotides: 4. The CDR3 region has the DNA TGCGCCAGCAGCTTGGGGGCTAGCGGGAACTACGAGCAGTACTTC. Translation: CASSLGASGNYEQYF.

The chain joins TRBV7-2 to TRBJ1-6; possibly TRBD1 for D (6 bases). Germline V gives CDR1 SGHTA, CDR2 FQGNSA. The CDR3 length is 17 residues. V was cut by 4 bases and J by 5 bases, with 18 bases left in between. CDR3 nucleotide sequence: TGTGCCAGCAGCTGGGCACCACCGGACAGTGATAATTCACCCCTCCACTTT. This codes for CASSWAPPDSDNSPLHF.

V and J are TRBV25-1 and TRBJ2-3; maybe TRBD2 (5 bases). The germline V and J ends were trimmed by 6 bases and 2 bases, with 15 bases remaining between them. The germline V gene has CDR1 MGHDK and CDR2 SYGVNS. There are 15 residues in the CDR3. The CDR3 loop reads CASSHGVGPTDTQYF. The CDR3 DNA follows: TGTGCCAGCAGCCACGGGGTGGGTCCCACAGATACGCAGTATTTT.

V gene TRBV7-3 combines with J gene TRBJ2-3, with TRBD2 matching 16 bases. V lost 6 bases to trimming and J lost 6 bases; unmatched junction nucleotides: 6. The CDR3 covers 16 residues. Germline V gene data show CDR1 as SGHTA and CDR2 as FQGTGA. Written as DNA, the CDR3 is TGTGCCAGCAGATCCGGGACTAGCGGGAGGGCCGATACGCAGTATTTT. The encoded protein is CASRSGTSGRADTQYF.

The V gene is TRBV9, the J gene TRBJ2-1, with a weak D call TRBD2 (5 bases). Germline CDR1 and CDR2: SGDLS and YYNGEE. Between the trimmed V and J ends, which lost 0 bases and 4 bases, there was a span of 11 bases. The CDR3 contains 15 residues. The CDR3 DNA reads TGTGCCAGCAGCGTAGGAGACGGAGGATACAATGAGCAGTTCTTC. Translated, it gives CASSVGDGGYNEQFF.

The chain links TRBV9 to TRBJ2-1, with TRBD2 matching over 14 bases. The J segment lost 9 bases and the V segment lost 4 bases, leaving 9 bases of the junction unmatched. There are 16 residues in the CDR3. Germline CDR1 and CDR2: SGDLS and YYNGEE. CDR3 sequence reads: CASSTGLAGGVSEQFF. The CDR3 region has the DNA TGTGCCAGCAGCACCGGACTAGCGGGGGGCGTAAGTGAGCAGTTCTTC.